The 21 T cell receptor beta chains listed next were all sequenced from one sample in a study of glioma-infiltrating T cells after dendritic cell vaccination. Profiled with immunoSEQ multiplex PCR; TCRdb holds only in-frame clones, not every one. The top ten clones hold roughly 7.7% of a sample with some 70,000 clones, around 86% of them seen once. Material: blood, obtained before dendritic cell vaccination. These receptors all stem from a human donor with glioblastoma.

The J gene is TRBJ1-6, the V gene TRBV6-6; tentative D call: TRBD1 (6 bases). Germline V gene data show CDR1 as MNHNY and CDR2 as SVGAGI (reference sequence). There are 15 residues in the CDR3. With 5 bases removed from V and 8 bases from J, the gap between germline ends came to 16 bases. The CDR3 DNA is TGTGCCAGCAGTCGGATACAGGGCGCCGATTCACCCCTCCACTTT. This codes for CASSRIQGADSPLHF.

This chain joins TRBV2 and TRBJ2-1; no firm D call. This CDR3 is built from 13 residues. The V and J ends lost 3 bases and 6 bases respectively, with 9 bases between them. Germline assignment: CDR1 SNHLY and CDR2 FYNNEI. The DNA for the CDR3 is TGTGCCAGCAGTGAGAGCGCGTCCAATGAGCAGTTCTTC. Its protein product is CASSESASNEQFF.

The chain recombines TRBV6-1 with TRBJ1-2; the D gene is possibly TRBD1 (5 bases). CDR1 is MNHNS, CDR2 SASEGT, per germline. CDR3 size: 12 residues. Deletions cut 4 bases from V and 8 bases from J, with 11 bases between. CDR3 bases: TGTGCCAGCAGTGTCCGGAGGGGAGGCTACACCTTC. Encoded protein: CASSVRRGGYTF.

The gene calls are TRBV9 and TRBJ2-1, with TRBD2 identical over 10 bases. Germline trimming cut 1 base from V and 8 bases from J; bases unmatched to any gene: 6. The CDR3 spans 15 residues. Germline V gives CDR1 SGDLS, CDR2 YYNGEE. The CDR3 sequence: CASSVKGLAMHEQFF. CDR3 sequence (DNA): TGTGCCAGCAGCGTAAAGGGACTAGCGATGCATGAGCAGTTCTTC.

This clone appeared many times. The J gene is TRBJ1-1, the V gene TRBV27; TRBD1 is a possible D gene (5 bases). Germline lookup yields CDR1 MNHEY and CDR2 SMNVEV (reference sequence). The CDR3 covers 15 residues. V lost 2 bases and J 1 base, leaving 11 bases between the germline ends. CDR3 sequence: CASSLVSGGNTEAFF. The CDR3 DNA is TGTGCCAGCAGTTTAGTCTCGGGGGGGAACACTGAAGCTTTCTTT.

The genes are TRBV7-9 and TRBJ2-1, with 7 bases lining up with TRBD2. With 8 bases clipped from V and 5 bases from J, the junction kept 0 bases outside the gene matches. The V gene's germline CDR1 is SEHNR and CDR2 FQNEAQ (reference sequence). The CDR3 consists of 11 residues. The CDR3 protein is CASGGDNEQFF. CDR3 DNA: TGTGCCAGCGGGGGGGACAATGAGCAGTTCTTC.

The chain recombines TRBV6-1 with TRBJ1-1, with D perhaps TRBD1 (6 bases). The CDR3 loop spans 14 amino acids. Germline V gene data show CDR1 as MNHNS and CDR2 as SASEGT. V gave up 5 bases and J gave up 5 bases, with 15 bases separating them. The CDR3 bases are TGTGCCAGCAGTCCTTTACAGGGTTCGACTGAAGCTTTCTTT. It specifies CASSPLQGSTEAFF.

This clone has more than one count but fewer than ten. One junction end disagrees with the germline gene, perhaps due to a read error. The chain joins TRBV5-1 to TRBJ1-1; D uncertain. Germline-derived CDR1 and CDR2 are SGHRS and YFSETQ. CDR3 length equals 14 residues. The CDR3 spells CASSLDPTGTEAFF. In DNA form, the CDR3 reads TGCGCCAGCAGTTTGGACCCGACGGGCACTGAAGCTTTCTTT. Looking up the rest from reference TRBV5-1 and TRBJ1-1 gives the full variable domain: KAGVTQTPRYLIKTRGQQVTLSCSPISGHRSVSWYQQTPGQGLQFLFEYFSETQRNKGNFPGRFSGRQFSNSRSEMNVSTLELGDSALYLCASSLDPTGTEAFFGQGTRLTVV.

The chain's CDR3 is CASSLSGSYGYTF. CDR3 DNA: TGTGCCAGCAGCTTATCCGGGTCCTATGGCTACACCTTC. This chain connects TRBV7-9 to TRBJ1-2; D gene ambiguous. The CDR3 length is 13 residues. CDR1 and CDR2 (germline): SEHNR, FQNEAQ (reference sequence). Between the trimmed V and J ends, which lost 2 bases and 4 bases, there was a span of 8 bases.

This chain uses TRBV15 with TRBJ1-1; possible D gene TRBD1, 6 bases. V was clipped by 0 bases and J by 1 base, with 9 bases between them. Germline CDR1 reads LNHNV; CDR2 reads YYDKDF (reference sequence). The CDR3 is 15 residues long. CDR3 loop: CATSRDQQGNTEAFF. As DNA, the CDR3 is TGTGCCACCAGCAGAGATCAACAGGGGAACACTGAAGCTTTCTTT.

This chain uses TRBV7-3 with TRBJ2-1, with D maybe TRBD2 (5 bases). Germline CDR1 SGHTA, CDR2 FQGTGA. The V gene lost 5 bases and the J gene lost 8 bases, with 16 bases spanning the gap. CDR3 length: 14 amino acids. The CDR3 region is CASSPGRGEHEQFF. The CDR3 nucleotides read TGTGCCAGCAGCCCAGGCCGGGGAGAACATGAGCAGTTCTTC.

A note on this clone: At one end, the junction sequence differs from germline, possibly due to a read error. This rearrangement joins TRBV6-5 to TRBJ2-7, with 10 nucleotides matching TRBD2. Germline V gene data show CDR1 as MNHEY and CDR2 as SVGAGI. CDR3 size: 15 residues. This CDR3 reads CASSPFSGGTYERYF. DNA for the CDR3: TGTGCCAGCAGCCCTTTTAGCGGGGGGACCTACGAGCGGTACTTC.

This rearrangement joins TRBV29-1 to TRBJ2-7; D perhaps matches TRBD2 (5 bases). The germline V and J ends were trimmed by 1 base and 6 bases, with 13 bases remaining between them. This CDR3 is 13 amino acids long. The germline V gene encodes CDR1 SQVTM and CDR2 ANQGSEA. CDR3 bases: TGCAGCGTTGAAGGGGGTCGAGGGTCCGAGCAGTACTTC. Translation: CSVEGGRGSEQYF.

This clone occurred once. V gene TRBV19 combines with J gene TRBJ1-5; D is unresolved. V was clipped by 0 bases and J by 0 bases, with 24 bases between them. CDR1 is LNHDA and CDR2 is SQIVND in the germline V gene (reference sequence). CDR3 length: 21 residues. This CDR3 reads CASSIDLMRARGHNSNQPQHF. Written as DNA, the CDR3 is TGTGCCAGTAGTATAGATCTGATGAGGGCACGGGGTCATAATAGCAATCAGCCCCAGCATTTT. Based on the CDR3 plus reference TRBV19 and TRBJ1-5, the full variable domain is DGGITQSPKYLFRKEGQNVTLSCEQNLNHDAMYWYRQDPGQGLRLIYYSQIVNDFQKGDIAEGYSVSREKKESFPLTVTSAQKNPTAFYLCASSIDLMRARGHNSNQPQHFGDGTRLSIL.

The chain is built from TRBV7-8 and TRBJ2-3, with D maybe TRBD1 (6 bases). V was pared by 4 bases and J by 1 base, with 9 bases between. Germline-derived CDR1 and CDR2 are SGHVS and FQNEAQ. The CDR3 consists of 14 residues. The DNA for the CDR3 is TGTGCCAGCAGCTGGGGGCTTCGCACAGATACGCAGTATTTT. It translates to CASSWGLRTDTQYF.

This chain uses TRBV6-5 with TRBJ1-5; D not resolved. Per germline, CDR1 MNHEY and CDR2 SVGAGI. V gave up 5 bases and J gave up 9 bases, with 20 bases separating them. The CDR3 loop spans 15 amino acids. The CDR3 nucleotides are TGTGCCAGCAGTGGGCGGGCCTCAGGAAATAGGCCCCAGCATTTT. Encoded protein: CASSGRASGNRPQHF.

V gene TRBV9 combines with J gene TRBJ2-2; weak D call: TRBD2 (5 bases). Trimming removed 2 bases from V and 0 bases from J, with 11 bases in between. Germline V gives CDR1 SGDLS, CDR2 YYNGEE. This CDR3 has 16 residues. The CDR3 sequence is CASSVRAETNTGELFF. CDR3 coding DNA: TGTGCCAGCAGCGTGCGGGCCGAAACGAACACCGGGGAGCTGTTTTTT.

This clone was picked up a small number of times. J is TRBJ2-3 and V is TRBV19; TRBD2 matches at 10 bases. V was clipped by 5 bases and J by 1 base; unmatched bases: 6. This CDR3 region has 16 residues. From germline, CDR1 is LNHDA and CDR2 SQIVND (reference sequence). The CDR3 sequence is CASSAGLAGGTDTQYF. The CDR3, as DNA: TGTGCCAGTAGTGCGGGGCTAGCGGGGGGCACAGATACGCAGTATTTT.

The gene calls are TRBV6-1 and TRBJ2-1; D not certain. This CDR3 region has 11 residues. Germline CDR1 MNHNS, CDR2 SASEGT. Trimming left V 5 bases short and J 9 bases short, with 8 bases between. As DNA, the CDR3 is TGTGCCAGCAGTAGGTCGGGTGAGCAGTTCTTC. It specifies CASSRSGEQFF.

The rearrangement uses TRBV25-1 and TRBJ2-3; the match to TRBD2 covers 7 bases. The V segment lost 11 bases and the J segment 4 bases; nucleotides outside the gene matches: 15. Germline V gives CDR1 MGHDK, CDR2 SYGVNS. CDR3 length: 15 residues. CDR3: CAGNRGGRGADTQYF. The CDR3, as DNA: TGTGCCGGGAACCGTGGGGGGAGGGGCGCAGATACGCAGTATTTT.

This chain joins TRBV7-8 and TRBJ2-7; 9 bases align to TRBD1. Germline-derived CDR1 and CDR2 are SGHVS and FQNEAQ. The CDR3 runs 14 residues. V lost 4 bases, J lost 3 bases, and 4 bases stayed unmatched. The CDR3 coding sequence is TGTGCCAGCAGCTCGGGACAGGGAGGCTACGAGCAGTACTTC. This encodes CASSSGQGGYEQYF.